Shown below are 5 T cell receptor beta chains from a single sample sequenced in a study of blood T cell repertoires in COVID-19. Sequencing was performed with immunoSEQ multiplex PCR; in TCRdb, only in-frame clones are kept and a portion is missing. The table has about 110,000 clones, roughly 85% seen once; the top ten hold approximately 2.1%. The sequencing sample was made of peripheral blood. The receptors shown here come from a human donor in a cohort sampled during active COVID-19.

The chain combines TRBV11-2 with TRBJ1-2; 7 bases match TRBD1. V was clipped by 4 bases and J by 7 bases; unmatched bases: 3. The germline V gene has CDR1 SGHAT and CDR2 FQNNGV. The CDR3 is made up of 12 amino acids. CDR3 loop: CASSSTGSGYTF. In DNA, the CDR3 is TGTGCCAGCAGCTCGACAGGGTCTGGCTACACCTTC.

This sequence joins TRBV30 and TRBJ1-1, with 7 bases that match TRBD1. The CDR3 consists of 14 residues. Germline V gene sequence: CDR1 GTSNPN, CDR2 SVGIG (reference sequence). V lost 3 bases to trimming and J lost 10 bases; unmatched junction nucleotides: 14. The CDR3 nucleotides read TGTGCCTGGAGGTATGGCAGGGGGTCGGCAGGAGCTTTCTTT. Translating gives CAWRYGRGSAGAFF.

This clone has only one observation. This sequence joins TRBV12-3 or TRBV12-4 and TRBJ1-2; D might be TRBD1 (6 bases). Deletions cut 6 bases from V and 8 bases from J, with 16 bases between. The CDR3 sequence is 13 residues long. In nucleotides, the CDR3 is TGTGCCAGCAGCTTGCTTCAGGGGAAGGGCTACACCTTC. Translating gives CASSLLQGKGYTF.

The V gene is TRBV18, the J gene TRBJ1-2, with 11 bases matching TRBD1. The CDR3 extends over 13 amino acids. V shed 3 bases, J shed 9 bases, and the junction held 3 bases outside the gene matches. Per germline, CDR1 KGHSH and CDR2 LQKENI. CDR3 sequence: CASSPDRGQSYTF. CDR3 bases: TGTGCCAGCTCACCGGACAGGGGGCAGAGCTACACCTTC. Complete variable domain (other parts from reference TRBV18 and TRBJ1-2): NAGVMQNPRHLVRRRGQEARLRCSPMKGHSHVYWYRQLPEEGLKFMVYLQKENIIDESGMPKERFSAEFPKEGPSILRIQQVVRGDSAAYFCASSPDRGQSYTFGSGTRLTVV.

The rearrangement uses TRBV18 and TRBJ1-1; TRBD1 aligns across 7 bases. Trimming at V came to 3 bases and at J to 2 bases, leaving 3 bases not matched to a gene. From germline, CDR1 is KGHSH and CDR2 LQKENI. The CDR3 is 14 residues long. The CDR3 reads CASSPRTGNTEAFF. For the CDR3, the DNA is TGTGCCAGCTCACCTAGGACAGGTAACACTGAAGCTTTCTTT.